These 20 T cell receptor beta chains were sequenced from one sample in a study of T cells expressing NK-cell markers. One entry per CDR3 protein, without DNA, is what TCRdb gives after re-calling the 5' RACE reads. Its table records hundreds of thousands of distinct CDR3 sequences. Sequencing was carried out using blood T cells: a sorted CD56 or NKG2C T cell subset, CD4+ or CD8+ T cells, or bulk PBMC T cells (not recorded which). All receptors derive from a woman aged 18 to 75 in good health.

This chain links TRBV18 with TRBJ2-3. This CDR3 region has 13 residues. From germline, CDR1 is KGHSH and CDR2 LQKENI. CDR3 protein: CASSPRQTDTQYF.

The rearrangement uses TRBV5-6 and TRBJ2-3; TCRdb's assignment of TRBD2 cannot be checked, as there is no DNA. Germline lookup yields CDR1 SGHDT and CDR2 YYEEEE. This CDR3 has 15 residues. The CDR3 is CASSFSGSLADTQYF.

V gene TRBV7-9 combines with J gene TRBJ2-1; checking the TCRdb D call of TRBD1 is not possible without DNA. The CDR3 covers 14 residues. Germline-derived CDR1 and CDR2 are SEHNR and FQNEAQ (reference sequence). CDR3 amino acids: CASSIRGDYNEQFF.

The gene calls are TRBV7-2 and TRBJ2-3; TCRdb calls TRBD2, which cannot be checked without DNA. Germline CDR1 is SGHTA and CDR2 is FQGNSA. The CDR3 loop spans 16 amino acids. CDR3 in amino acids: CASSLRPGGITDTQYF.

The V gene is TRBV5-1, the J gene TRBJ2-5; TCRdb outputs TRBD1, but without DNA this stays unchecked. Per the germline V gene, CDR1 is SGHRS and CDR2 is YFSETQ. The CDR3 spans 15 residues. CDR3 region: CASSLRRQFLETQYF.

CDR3 sequence reads: CASSLVLASNEQFF. The rearrangement uses TRBV7-2 and TRBJ2-1; TCRdb returns TRBD2, unconfirmable since there is no DNA. This CDR3 contains 14 residues. CDR1 is SGHTA and CDR2 is FQGNSA in the germline V gene.

The chain joins TRBV9 to TRBJ2-1; the TCRdb call, TRBD1, lacks DNA for checking. This CDR3 region has 17 residues. Germline CDR1 and CDR2: SGDLS and YYNGEE. CDR3 sequence: CASRGGPSGADYNEQFF.

The chain recombines TRBV20-1 with TRBJ2-7; TCRdb gives TRBD1 as the D gene, but with no DNA this cannot be confirmed. The CDR3 consists of 14 residues. Germline-derived CDR1 and CDR2 are DFQATT and SNEGSKA (reference sequence). CDR3 loop: CSAIRQPGSYEQYF.

The chain couples TRBV24-1 to TRBJ2-1; TCRdb indicates TRBD1, and absent DNA this call remains unverified. The CDR3 covers 15 residues. Germline values: CDR1 KGHDR, CDR2 SFDVKD. CDR3 sequence: CATSPGAGRRDEQFF.

This chain uses TRBV6-2 or TRBV6-3 with TRBJ2-2. From germline, CDR1 is MNHEY and CDR2 SVGEGT. The CDR3 is 15 residues long. CDR3 in amino acids: CASSRPATNTGELFF.

This chain joins TRBV18 and TRBJ1-6. CDR3 length equals 14 residues. Germline V gene data show CDR1 as KGHSH and CDR2 as LQKENI. The CDR3: CASSTIQENSPLHF.

The rearrangement uses TRBV12-3 or TRBV12-4 and TRBJ2-1. CDR3 length equals 12 residues. The CDR3 region is CASSAKGNEQFF.

The chain joins TRBV12-3 or TRBV12-4 to TRBJ1-3. The CDR3 loop spans 13 amino acids. CDR3 amino acids: CASSFWEGNTIYF.

The chain recombines TRBV7-9 with TRBJ2-7; the TRBD2 assignment by TCRdb is unverifiable without DNA. The length of the CDR3 is 15 residues. CDR1 and CDR2 from the germline V gene are SEHNR and FQNEAQ (reference sequence). CDR3 region: CASSLGTSGSWEQYF.

The chain uses TRBV20-1 and TRBJ2-7; the D call from TCRdb, TRBD1, cannot be confirmed without DNA. Per the germline V gene, CDR1 is DFQATT and CDR2 is SNEGSKA (reference sequence). This CDR3 has 16 residues. The CDR3 loop reads CSARPRAGGTTYEQYF.

The rearrangement links TRBV4-1 to TRBJ1-2; the D call from TCRdb, TRBD1, cannot be confirmed without DNA. Germline V gives CDR1 MGHRA, CDR2 YSYEKL. This CDR3 has 13 residues. The CDR3 region is CASSQDRARGYTF.

The J gene is TRBJ1-2, the V gene TRBV10-3; the D gene TCRdb calls, TRBD1, cannot be checked with no DNA. The CDR3 length is 14 residues. The V gene's germline CDR1 is ENHRY and CDR2 SYGVKD. The chain's CDR3 is CAISEGQGVYGYTF.

CDR3 region: CASRLGAGPYNEQFF. This chain joins TRBV11-2 and TRBJ2-1; TCRdb names TRBD1, which stays unverified in the absence of DNA. Germline CDR1 and CDR2: SGHAT and FQNNGV. The CDR3 extends over 15 amino acids.

V and J are TRBV18 and TRBJ2-3; TCRdb returns TRBD1, unconfirmable since there is no DNA. Germline V gives CDR1 KGHSH, CDR2 LQKENI. The CDR3 totals 15 residues. The CDR3 spells CASSPLGQGRDTQYF. The full variable domain, rest sourced from reference TRBV18 and TRBJ2-3, is NAGVMQNPRHLVRRRGQEARLRCSPMKGHSHVYWYRQLPEEGLKFMVYLQKENIIDESGMPKERFSAEFPKEGPSILRIQQVVRGDSAAYFCASSPLGQGRDTQYFGPGTRLTVL.

This chain connects TRBV3-1 to TRBJ2-1; the D call from TCRdb, TRBD2, cannot be confirmed without DNA. The germline gives CDR1 LGHDT, CDR2 YNNKEL (reference sequence). CDR3 length: 14 amino acids. CDR3 sequence: CASSRRAGDNEQFF.